This T cell receptor (beta chain) is drawn from a study of OX40 agonist ivuxolimab in advanced cancers. Study information: Patients undergoing dose escalation presented with hepatocellular carcinoma, melanoma, renal cell or head and neck cancer.

This CDR3 comprises 16 residues. Germline V gives CDR1 MGHRA, CDR2 YSYEKL. J was trimmed by 2 bases and V by 0 bases; bases with no gene match: 3. This clone was observed a few times. Measured with immunoSEQ multiplex PCR; TCRdb has only the in-frame clones, and not every one. Of around 72,000 clones listed, about 85% are singletons. The J gene is TRBJ1-4, the V gene TRBV4-1, with 7 bases lining up with TRBD1. This clonotype was obtained from an adult with an advanced solid tumor such as melanoma, head and neck, liver or kidney cancer. Sample: CD4+ or CD8+ T cells sorted from blood, taken in a trial of the OX40 agonist ivuxolimab. The chain's CDR3 is CASSQEQGLTNEKLFF. In nucleotides, the CDR3 is TGCGCCAGCAGCCAAGAACAGGGGCTCACTAATGAAAAACTGTTTTTT.